This T cell receptor (beta chain) was documented in a study of blood T cell repertoires in COVID-19. About the study: Sources were T cells, B-cell-depleted T cells, or PBMCs; the material itself was cDNA or gDNA.

Authors' methods: By means of reference gene primer amplification, nucleated cell counts were estimated. The method was immunoSEQ multiplex PCR; TCRdb's version includes in-frame clones alone and lacks a portion of them. D and trimming were read from the DNA, whereas the V and J calls and clone size are those reported in that table. In the table there are about 210,000 clones, 75% to 90% of which are singletons. The CDR3 totals 14 residues. The germline V gene has CDR1 MRHNA and CDR2 SNTAGT. V gave up 5 bases and J gave up 0 bases, with 10 bases separating them. The V gene is TRBV6-4, the J gene TRBJ1-2, with D unresolved. Material for sequencing was peripheral blood. The source of this sequence is a man aged 40-55 years with acute or convalescent COVID-19. The CDR3 loop is CASSPGVANYGYTF. The CDR3 nucleotides are TGTGCCAGCAGTCCCGGGGTAGCTAACTATGGCTACACCTTC.